This T cell receptor beta chain was recorded in a study of cytomegalovirus exposure and HLA in healthy donors. General study points: A later analysis reportedly found that, within productive TCRs, an Asian-associated ancestry cluster had fewer N-insertions than the mean observed across the approximately 660 donors.

This clone turned up a few times. Its antigen is currently unknown. Germline CDR1 GTSNPN, CDR2 SVGIG (reference sequence). There are 15 residues in the CDR3. 13 Jbeta primers and 60 Vbeta primers were used for the PCR. TCRdb's table, derived via immunoSEQ multiplex PCR, lists solely in-frame clones and lacks some. The table includes some 160,000 clones, 79% detected once. Sample: PBMCs. This sequence joins TRBV30 and TRBJ2-5, with 8 bases lining up with TRBD1. The assigned J gene may be wrong: the sequence end matches TRBJ2-7 better. This TCR was sampled from a woman aged 40 to 55 in good health and CMV-seronegative. CDR3: CAWGLGQGVSYEQYF. Here the CDR3 DNA reads TGTGCCTGGGGTCTCGGACAGGGCGTTTCCTACGAGCAGTACTTC.